This T cell receptor beta chain was sequenced during a study of blood T cell repertoires in COVID-19. Study details: Acute and convalescent COVID-19 specimens originated in the United States, Italy and Spain. Sample material is recorded as cDNA or gDNA derived from T cells, B-cell-depleted T cells, or PBMCs.

V was clipped by 0 bases and J by 5 bases; unmatched bases: 4. The germline V gene encodes CDR1 KGHSH and CDR2 LQKENI. This CDR3 spans 15 amino acids. As processed by the authors: Estimation of nucleated cell counts relied on the amplification of reference gene primers. Produced via immunoSEQ multiplex PCR; TCRdb's table is partial and in-frame only. V and J calls and clone size are copied from that table; D and trimming were computed from the DNA. The table shows hundreds of thousands of clones, with about 89% occurring only once. The specimen sequenced was peripheral blood. V gene TRBV18 combines with J gene TRBJ1-1; 9 nucleotides line up with TRBD1. The source is a woman aged 60-75 years with acute or convalescent COVID-19. DNA of the CDR3: TGTGCCAGCTCACCACCGGGACAGGGACTTACTGAAGCTTTCTTT. Protein: CASSPPGQGLTEAFF.